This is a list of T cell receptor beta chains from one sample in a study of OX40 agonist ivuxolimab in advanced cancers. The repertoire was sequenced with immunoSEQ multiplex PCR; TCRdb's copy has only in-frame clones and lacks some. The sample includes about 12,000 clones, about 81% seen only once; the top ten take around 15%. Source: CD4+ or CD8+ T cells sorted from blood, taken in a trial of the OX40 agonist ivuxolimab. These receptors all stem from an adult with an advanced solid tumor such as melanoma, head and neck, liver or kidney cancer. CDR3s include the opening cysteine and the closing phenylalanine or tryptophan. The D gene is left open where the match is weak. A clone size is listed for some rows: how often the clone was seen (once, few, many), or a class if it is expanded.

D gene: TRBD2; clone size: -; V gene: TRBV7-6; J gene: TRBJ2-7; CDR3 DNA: TGTGCCAGCAGCTTCGGGACTAGCGGGAGTCCGAACGAGCAGTACTTC; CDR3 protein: CASSFGTSGSPNEQYF
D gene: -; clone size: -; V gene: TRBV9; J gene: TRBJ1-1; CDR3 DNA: TGTGCCAGCAGCCCCCGGGGACGGCAAATGAACACTGAAGCTTTCTTT; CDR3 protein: CASSPRGRQMNTEAFF
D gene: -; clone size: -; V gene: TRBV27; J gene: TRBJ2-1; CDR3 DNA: TGTGCCAGCAGACTGGGACCGACGAATGAGCAGTTCTTC; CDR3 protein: CASRLGPTNEQFF
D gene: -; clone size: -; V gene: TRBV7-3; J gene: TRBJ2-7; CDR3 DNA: TGTGCCAGCAGCTTAGCGGGACCCGGCTACGAGCAGTACTTC; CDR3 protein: CASSLAGPGYEQYF
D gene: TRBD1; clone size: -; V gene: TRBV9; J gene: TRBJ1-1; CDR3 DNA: TGTGCCAGCAGCGAACCCGGGACAGGGAACACTGAAGCTTTCTTT; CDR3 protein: CASSEPGTGNTEAFF
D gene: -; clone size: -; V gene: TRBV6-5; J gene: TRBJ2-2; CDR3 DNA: TGTGCCAGCAGCTTAGAAGGGGAGCTGTTTTTT; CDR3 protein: CASSLEGELFF
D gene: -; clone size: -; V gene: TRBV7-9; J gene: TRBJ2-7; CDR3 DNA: TGTGCCAGCAGCTTGGGGAGCGCCTACGAGCAGTACTTC; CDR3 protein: CASSLGSAYEQYF
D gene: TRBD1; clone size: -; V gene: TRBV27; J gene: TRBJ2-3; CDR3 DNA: TGTGCCAGCACTGATGGACAGGGCACAGATACGCAGTATTTT; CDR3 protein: CASTDGQGTDTQYF
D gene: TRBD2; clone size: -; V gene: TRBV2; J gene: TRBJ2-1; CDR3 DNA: TGTGCCAGCAGCTACGGGACTACCCACGTGGATGAGCAGTTCTTC; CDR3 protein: CASSYGTTHVDEQFF
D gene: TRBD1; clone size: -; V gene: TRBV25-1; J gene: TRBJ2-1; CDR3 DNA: TGTGCCAGCACCGGGACAGAAAACAATGAGCAGTTCTTC; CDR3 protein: CASTGTENNEQFF
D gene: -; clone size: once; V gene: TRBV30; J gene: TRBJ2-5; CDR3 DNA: TGTGCCTGGACCGGTCTACAAGAGACCCAGTACTTC; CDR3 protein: CAWTGLQETQYF
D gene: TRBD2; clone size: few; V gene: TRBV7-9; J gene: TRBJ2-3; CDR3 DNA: TGTGCCAGCAGCTCCTCACCTAGCGGGAGGACAGATACGCAGTATTTT; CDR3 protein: CASSSSPSGRTDTQYF
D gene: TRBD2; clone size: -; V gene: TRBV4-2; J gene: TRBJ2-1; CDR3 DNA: TGTGCCAGCAGTCTACTAGCGGGAGGGCCGAATGAGCAGTTCTTC; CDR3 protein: CASSLLAGGPNEQFF
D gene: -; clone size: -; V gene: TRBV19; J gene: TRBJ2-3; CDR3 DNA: TGTGCCAGTAGTCCCCGACTAGTCGGGGATACGCAGTATTTT; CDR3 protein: CASSPRLVGDTQYF
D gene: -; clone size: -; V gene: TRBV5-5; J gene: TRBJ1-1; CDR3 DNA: TGTGCCAGCAGCCTCGTTACTGAAGCTTTCTTT; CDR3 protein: CASSLVTEAFF
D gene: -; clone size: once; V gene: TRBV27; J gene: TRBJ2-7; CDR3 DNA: TGTGCCAGCAGTTTAACGGCAGGGGTTAACGAGCAGTACTTC; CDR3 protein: CASSLTAGVNEQYF
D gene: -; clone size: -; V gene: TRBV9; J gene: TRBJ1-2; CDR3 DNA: TGTGCCAGCAGCGTAGATCAGTCAGGGAACTATGGCTACACCTTC; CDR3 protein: CASSVDQSGNYGYTF
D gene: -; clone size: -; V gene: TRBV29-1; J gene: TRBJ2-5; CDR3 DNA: TGCAGCGTTGAGGGGATTCGATTAGAGACCCAGTACTTC; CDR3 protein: CSVEGIRLETQYF
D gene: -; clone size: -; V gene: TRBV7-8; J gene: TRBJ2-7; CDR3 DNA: TGTGCCAGCAGCTTATTTGTGGGAGAAGGCTACGAGCAGTACTTC; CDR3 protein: CASSLFVGEGYEQYF
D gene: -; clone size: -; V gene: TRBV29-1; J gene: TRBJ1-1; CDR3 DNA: TGCAGCGTTGAACTCCAGAACACTGAAGCTTTCTTT; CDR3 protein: CSVELQNTEAFF
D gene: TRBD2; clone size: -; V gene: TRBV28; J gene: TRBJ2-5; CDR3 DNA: TGTGCCAGCAGTCCCAGACTAGCGGGAGGACGGGAGCAGTACTTC; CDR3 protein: CASSPRLAGGREQYF
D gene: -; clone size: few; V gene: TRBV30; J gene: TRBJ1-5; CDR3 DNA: TGTGCCTGGAGTGTATACAGCAATCAGCCCCAGCATTTT; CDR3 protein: CAWSVYSNQPQHF